This record covers a single T cell receptor beta chain. The record originates from a study of blood T cell repertoires in COVID-19. The CDR3 spans 14 residues. J lost 6 bases, V lost 4 bases, and 4 bases had no gene match. CDR1 is SGHRS, CDR2 YFSETQ, per germline. Produced via immunoSEQ multiplex PCR; TCRdb's table is partial and in-frame only. The table includes around 130,000 clones, roughly 84% detected once. Sequencing used peripheral blood. The V and J genes are TRBV5-1 and TRBJ2-2, with 9 bases fitting TRBD1. This clonotype originated in a man between 60 and 75 years old with acute or convalescent COVID-19. CDR3 bases: TGCGCCAGCAGCAGACAGGGGGAATCCGGGGAGCTGTTTTTT. Its translation: CASSRQGESGELFF.